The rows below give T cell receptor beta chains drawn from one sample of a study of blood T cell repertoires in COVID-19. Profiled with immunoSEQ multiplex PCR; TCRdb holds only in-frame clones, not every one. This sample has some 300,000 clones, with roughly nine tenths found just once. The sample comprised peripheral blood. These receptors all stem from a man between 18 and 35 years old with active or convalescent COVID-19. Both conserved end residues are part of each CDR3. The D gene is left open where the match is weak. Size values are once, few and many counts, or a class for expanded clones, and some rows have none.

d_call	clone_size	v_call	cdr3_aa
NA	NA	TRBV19	CASRIQGRGADQPQHF
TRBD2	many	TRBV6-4	CASSDTQAGATDEQFF
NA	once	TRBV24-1	CATSDPAGPGETQYF
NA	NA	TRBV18	CASSPGKGYEQYF
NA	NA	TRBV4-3	CASSQDRGGGAKGYTF
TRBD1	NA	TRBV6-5	CASNGQGGTEAFF
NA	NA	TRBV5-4	CASSLAGVHSGNTIYF
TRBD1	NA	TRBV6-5	CASTIDRGRGTQYF
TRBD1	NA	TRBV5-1	CASSLPTGVGTDTQYF
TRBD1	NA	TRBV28	CASSPRQGIDSPLHF
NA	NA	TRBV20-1	CSASPGINYGYTF
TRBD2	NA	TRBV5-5	CASSLLAGDYEQYF
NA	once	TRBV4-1	CASSTHPASSRGYTF
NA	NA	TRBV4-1	CASSHPARQGSGQPQHF
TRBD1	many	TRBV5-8	CASSFHRGGDYTF
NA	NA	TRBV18	CASSPTDRDGYTF
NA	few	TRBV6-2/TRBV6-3	CASSTQGNQPQHF